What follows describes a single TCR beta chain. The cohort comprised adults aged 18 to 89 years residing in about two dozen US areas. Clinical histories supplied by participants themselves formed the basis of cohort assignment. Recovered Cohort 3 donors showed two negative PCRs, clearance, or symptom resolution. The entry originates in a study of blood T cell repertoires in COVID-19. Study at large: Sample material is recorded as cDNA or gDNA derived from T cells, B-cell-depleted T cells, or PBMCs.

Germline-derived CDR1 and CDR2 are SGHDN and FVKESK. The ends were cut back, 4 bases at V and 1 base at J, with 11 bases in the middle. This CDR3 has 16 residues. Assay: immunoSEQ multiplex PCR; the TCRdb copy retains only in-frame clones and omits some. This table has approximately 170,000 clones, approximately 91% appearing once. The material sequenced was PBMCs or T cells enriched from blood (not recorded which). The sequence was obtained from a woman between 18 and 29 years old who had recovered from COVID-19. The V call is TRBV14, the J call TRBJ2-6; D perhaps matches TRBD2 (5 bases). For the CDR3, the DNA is TGTGCCAGCAGCCTCGGACGGACTTCTGGGGCCAACGTCCTGACTTTC. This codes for CASSLGRTSGANVLTF.